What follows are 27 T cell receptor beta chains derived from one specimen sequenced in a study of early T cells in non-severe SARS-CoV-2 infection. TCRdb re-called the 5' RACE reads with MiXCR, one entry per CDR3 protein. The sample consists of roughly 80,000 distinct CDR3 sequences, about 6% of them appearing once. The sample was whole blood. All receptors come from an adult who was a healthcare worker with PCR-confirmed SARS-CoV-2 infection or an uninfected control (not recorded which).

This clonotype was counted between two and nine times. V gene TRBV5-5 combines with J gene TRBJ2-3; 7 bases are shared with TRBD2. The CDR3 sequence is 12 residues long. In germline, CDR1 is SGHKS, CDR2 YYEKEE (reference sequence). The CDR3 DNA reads TGTGCTGGGGGGACTAATATTGATACGCAGTATTTT. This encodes CAGGTNIDTQYF. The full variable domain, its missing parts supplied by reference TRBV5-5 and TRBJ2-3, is DAGVTQSPTHLIKTRGQQVTLRCSPISGHKSVSWYQQVLGQGPQFIFQYYEKEERGRGNFPDRFSARQFPNYSSELNVNALLLGDSALYLCAGGTNIDTQYFGPGTRLTVL.

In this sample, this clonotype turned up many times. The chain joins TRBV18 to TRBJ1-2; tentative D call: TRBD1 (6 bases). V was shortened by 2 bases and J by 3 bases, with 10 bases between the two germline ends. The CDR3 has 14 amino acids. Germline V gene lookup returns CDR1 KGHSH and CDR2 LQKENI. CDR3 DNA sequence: TGTGCCAGCTCACCAACAGGGCGCGACTATGGCTACACCTTC. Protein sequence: CASSPTGRDYGYTF.

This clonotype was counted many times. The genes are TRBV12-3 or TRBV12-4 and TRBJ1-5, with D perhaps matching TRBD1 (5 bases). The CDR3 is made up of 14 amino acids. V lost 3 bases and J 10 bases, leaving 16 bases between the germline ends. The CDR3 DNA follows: TGTGCCAGCAGTTTTAGACAGCTGGGAGAACCCCAGCATTTT. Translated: CASSFRQLGEPQHF.

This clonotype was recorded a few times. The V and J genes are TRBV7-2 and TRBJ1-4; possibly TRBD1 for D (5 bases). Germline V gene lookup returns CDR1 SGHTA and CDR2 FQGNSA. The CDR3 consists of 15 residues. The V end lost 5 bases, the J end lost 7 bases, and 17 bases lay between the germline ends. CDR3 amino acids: CASSTGGRQGEKLFF. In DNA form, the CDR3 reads TGTGCCAGCAGCACGGGAGGGAGGCAGGGTGAAAAACTGTTTTTT. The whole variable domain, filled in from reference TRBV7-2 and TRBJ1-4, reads GAGVSQSPSNKVTEKGKDVELRCDPISGHTALYWYRQSLGQGLEFLIYFQGNSAPDKSGLPSDRFSAERTGGSVSTLTIQRTQQEDSAVYLCASSTGGRQGEKLFFGSGTQLSVL.

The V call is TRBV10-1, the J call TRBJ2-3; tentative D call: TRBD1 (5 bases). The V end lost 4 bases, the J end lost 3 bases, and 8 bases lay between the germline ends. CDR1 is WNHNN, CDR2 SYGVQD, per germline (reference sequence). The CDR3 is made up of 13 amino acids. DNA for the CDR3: TGCGCCAGCAGTGGCCAGGGTACAGATACGCAGTATTTT. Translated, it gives CASSGQGTDTQYF.

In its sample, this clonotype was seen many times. CDR3 in DNA: TGCAGCGCACCGGGACAGTCTTATGGCTACACCTTC. It encodes CSAPGQSYGYTF. This chain uses TRBV29-1 with TRBJ1-2; 7 nucleotides match TRBD1. The ends lost 7 bases at V and 5 bases at J; junction bases unmatched: 7. CDR1 is SQVTM and CDR2 is ANQGSEA in the germline V gene. This CDR3 spans 12 amino acids.

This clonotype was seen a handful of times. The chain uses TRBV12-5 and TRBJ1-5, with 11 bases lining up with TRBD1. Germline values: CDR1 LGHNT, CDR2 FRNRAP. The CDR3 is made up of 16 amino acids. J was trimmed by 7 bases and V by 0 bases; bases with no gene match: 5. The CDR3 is CASGLVLGQGGQPQHF. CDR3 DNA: TGTGCTAGTGGTTTGGTACTGGGACAGGGGGGACAGCCCCAGCATTTT.

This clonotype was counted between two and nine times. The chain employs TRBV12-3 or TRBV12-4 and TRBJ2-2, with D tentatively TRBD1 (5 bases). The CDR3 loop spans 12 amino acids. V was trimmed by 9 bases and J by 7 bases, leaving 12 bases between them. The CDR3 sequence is CASSRAGGELFF. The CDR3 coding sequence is TGTGCCAGTAGCAGGGCCGGCGGGGAGCTGTTTTTT.

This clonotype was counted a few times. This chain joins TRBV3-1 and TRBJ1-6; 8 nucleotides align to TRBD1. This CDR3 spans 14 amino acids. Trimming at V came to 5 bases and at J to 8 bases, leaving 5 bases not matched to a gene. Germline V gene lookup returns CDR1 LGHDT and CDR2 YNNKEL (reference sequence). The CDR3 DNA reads TGTGCCAGCAGCTTCCTGACAGGGGATTCACCCCTCCACTTT. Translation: CASSFLTGDSPLHF.

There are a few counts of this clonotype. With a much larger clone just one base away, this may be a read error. The chain's CDR3 is CATSVNQETQNF. In DNA, the CDR3 is TGTGCCACGTCCGTAAACCAAGAGACCCAGAACTTC. The rearrangement joins TRBV10-3 to TRBJ2-5; D remains unclear. The CDR3 covers 12 residues. Germline V gives CDR1 ENHRY, CDR2 SYGVKD.

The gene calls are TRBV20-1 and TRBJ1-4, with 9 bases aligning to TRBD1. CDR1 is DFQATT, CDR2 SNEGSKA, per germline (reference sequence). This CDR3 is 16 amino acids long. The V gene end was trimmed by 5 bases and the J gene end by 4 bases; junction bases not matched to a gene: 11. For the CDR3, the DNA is TGCAGTGCTGAGGACAGGGGAGGCCTATTTAATGAAAAACTGTTTTTT. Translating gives CSAEDRGGLFNEKLFF.

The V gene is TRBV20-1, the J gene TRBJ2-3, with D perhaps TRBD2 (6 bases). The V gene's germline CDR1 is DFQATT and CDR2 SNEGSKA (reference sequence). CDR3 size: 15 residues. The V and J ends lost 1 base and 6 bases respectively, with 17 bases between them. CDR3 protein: CSARAGGTEYDTQYF. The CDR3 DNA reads TGCAGTGCTAGAGCCGGGGGAACCGAGTATGATACGCAGTATTTT.

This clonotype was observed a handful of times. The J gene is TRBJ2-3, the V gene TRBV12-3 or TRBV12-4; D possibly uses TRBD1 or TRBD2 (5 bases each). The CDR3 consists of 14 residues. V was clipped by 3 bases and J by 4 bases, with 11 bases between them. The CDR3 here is CASSFKGTADTQYF. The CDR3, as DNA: TGTGCCAGCAGTTTTAAGGGGACCGCAGATACGCAGTATTTT.

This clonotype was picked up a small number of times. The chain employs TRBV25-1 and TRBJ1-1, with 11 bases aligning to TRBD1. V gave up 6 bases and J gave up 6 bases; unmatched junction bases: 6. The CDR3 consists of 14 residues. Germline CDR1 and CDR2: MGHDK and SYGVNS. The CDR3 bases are TGTGCCAGCAGACCACCGGGACAGGGGGCTGAAGCTTTCTTT. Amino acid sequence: CASRPPGQGAEAFF.

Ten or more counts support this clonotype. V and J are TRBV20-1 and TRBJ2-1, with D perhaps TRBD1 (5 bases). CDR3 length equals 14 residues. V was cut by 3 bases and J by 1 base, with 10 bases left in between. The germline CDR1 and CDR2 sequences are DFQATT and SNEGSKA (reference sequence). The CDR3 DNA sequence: TGCAGTGCTAGGGGGCTACTTTCCTACAATGAGCAGTTCTTC. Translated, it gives CSARGLLSYNEQFF.

In DNA form, the CDR3 reads TGTGCCGGGCGGTCCAGCGGGGGGGAGACCCAGTACTTC. As protein: CAGRSSGGETQYF. The J gene is TRBJ2-5, the V gene TRBV6-1; TRBD2 agrees at 9 bases. Germline V CDR1 and CDR2: MNHNS, SASEGT. V lost 11 bases and J lost 5; bases outside the gene matches: 9. The CDR3 consists of 13 residues.

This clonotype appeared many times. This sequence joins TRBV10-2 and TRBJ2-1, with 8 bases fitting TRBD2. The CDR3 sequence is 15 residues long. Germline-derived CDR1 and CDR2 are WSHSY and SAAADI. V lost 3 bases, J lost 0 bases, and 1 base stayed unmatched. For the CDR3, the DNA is TGCGCCAGCAGTGAAACTAGCGGCTCCTACAATGAGCAGTTCTTC. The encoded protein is CASSETSGSYNEQFF.

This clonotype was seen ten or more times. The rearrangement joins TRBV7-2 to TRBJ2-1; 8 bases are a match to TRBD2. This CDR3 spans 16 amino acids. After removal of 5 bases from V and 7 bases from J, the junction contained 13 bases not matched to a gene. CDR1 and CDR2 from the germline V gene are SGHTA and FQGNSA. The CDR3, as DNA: TGTGCCAGCAGCCTTAGCGGGACTCAGTGGGGGAATGAGCAGTTCTTC. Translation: CASSLSGTQWGNEQFF.

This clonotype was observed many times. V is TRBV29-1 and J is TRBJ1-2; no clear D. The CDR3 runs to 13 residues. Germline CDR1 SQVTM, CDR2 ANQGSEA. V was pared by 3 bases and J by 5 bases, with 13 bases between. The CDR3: CSVDLDGNYGYTF. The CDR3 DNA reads TGCAGCGTTGATCTGGACGGCAATTATGGCTACACCTTC.

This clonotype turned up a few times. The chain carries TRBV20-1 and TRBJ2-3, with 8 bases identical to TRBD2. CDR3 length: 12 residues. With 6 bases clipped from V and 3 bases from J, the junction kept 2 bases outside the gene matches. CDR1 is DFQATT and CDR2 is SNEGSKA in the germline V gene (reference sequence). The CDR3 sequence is CSAAGGTDTQYF. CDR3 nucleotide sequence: TGCAGTGCGGCGGGAGGAACAGATACGCAGTATTTT.

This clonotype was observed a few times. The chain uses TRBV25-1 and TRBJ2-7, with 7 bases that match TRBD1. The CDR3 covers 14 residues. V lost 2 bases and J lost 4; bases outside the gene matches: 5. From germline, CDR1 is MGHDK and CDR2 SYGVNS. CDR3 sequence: CASSETTGKYEQYF. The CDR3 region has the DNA TGTGCCAGCAGTGAAACGACAGGGAAGTACGAGCAGTACTTC.

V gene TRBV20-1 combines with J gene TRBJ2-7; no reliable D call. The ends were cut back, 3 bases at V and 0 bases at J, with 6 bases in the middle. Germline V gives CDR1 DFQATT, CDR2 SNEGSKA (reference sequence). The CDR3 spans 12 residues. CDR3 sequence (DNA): TGCAGTGCTAGGTTTAACTCCTACGAGCAGTACTTC. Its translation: CSARFNSYEQYF.

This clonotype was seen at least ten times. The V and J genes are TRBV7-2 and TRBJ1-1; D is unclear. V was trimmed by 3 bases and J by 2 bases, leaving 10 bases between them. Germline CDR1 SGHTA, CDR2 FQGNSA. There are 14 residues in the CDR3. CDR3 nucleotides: TGTGCCAGCAGCTTGGCCCTCATAAACACTGAAGCTTTCTTT. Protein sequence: CASSLALINTEAFF.

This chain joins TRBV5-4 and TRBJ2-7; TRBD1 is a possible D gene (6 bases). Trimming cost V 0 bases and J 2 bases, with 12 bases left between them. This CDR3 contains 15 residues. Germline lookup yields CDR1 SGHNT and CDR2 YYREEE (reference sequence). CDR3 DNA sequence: TGTGCCAGCAGCTTGGGAGGGAAGGGGGCCTACGAGCAGTACTTC. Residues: CASSLGGKGAYEQYF. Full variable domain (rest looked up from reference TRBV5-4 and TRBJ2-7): ETGVTQSPTHLIKTRGQQVTLRCSSQSGHNTVSWYQQALGQGPQFIFQYYREEENGRGNFPPRFSGLQFPNYSSELNVNALELDDSALYLCASSLGGKGAYEQYFGPGTRLTVT.

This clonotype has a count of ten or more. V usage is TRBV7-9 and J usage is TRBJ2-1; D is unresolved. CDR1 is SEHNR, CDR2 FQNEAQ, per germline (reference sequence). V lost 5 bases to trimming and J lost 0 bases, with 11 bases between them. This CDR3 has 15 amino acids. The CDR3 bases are TGTGCCAGCAGCCCGACACGGAACTCCTACAATGAGCAGTTCTTC. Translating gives CASSPTRNSYNEQFF.

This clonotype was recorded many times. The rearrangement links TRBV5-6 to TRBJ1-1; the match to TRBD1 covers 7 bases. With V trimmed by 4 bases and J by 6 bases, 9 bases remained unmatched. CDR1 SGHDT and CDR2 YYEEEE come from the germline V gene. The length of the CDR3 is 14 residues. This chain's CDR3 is CASSQGTVGPEAFF. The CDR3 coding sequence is TGTGCCAGCAGCCAGGGGACAGTTGGTCCTGAAGCTTTCTTT.

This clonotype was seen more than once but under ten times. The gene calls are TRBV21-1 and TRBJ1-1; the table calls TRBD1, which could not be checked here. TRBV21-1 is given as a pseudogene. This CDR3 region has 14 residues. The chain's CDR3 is CASSKDGQGHRAFF. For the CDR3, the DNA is TGTGCCAGCAGCAAAGATGGGCAGGGTCATCGAGCTTTCTTT.